This is a list of T cell receptor beta chains from one sample in a study of beta chain features in type 1 diabetes. The assay was immunoSEQ multiplex PCR, and TCRdb's table has in-frame clones only and misses some. The sample records roughly 500,000 clones, over 10% being singletons. Sequenced input: naive CD4+ T cells from blood. The receptors derive from a woman aged 18 to 35 in good health. Each CDR3 is given with its conserved first and last residue. The order of the fields is clone size, V gene, D gene, J gene, CDR3 protein, CDR3 DNA. The D gene is left open where the match is weak. Rows may omit the clone size; those that give it use once, few, many or a size class.

>.|TRBV13|.|TRBJ2-1
CASRRFGGSYNEQFF
TGTGCCAGCAGGAGGTTTGGTGGATCCTACAATGAGCAGTTCTTC
>few|TRBV7-9|.|TRBJ1-2
CASVILGRGHGYTF
TGTGCCAGCGTGATCTTGGGGCGAGGACATGGCTACACCTTC
>few|TRBV19|.|TRBJ2-1
CASRSHYNEQFF
TGTGCCAGTAGATCGCACTACAATGAGCAGTTCTTC
>.|TRBV29-1|.|TRBJ1-2
CSVEAGRRGTFTF
TGCAGCGTTGAAGCCGGGCGCAGGGGAACATTCACCTTC
>.|TRBV29-1|.|TRBJ2-3
CSVDPGLADTQYF
TGCAGCGTGGACCCCGGGTTGGCAGATACGCAGTATTTT
>.|TRBV10-3|TRBD1|TRBJ2-1
CAIWDRLNEQFF
TGTGCCATCTGGGACAGGTTAAATGAGCAGTTCTTC
>few|TRBV18|.|TRBJ2-7
CASSGTLTYEQYF
TGTGCCAGCTCAGGGACATTAACTTACGAGCAGTACTTC
>.|TRBV18|.|TRBJ2-5
CASSPQRETQYF
TGTGCCAGCTCACCACAGCGAGAGACCCAGTACTTC
>.|TRBV5-4|TRBD1|TRBJ2-1
CASSLGQGAYNEQFF
TGTGCCAGCAGCCTGGGACAGGGGGCCTACAATGAGCAGTTCTTC
>.|TRBV29-1|TRBD1|TRBJ1-1
CSVTQGLNTEAFF
TGCAGCGTTACACAGGGGTTGAACACTGAAGCTTTCTTT
>.|TRBV11-3|.|TRBJ2-3
CASSLVSGGSTDTQYF
TGTGCCAGCAGCTTAGTTTCGGGCGGTAGCACAGATACGCAGTATTTT
>few|TRBV30|.|TRBJ1-4
CAWSVGRGINEKLFF
TGTGCCTGGAGTGTCGGGAGGGGCATTAATGAAAAACTGTTTTTT
>.|TRBV4-2|TRBD2|TRBJ2-5
CASSQGVAGEFGTQYF
TGTGCCAGCAGCCAAGGCGTAGCGGGAGAATTCGGGACCCAGTACTTC
>.|TRBV25-1|TRBD2|TRBJ2-3
CASSELGLAGGQNTQYF
TGTGCCAGCAGTGAACTTGGACTAGCGGGGGGGCAAAATACGCAGTATTTT
>.|TRBV4-3|.|TRBJ2-7
CASSQYVAVTGEQYF
TGCGCCAGCAGCCAGTATGTTGCGGTCACCGGCGAGCAGTACTTC
>few|TRBV5-1|.|TRBJ1-6
CASSLVGTNSPLHF
TGCGCCAGCAGCTTGGTTGGGACTAATTCACCCCTCCACTTT
>.|TRBV27|.|TRBJ2-1
CASSRNSNTNEQFF
TGTGCCAGCAGTCGCAATAGTAATACCAATGAGCAGTTCTTC
>few|TRBV25-1|TRBD1|TRBJ1-4
CASSTPGQINEKLFF
TGTGCCAGCAGTACACCGGGACAGATTAATGAAAAACTGTTTTTT
>few|TRBV30|TRBD2|TRBJ2-1
CAWSFRTSGSYNEQFF
TGTGCCTGGAGTTTTCGGACTAGCGGATCTTACAATGAGCAGTTCTTC
>.|TRBV14|.|TRBJ1-5
CASSQGYNQPQHF
TGTGCCAGCAGCCAAGGGTACAATCAGCCCCAGCATTTT
>.|TRBV4-1|TRBD1|TRBJ2-7
CASSQGQGPSYEQYF
TGCGCCAGCAGCCAAGGACAGGGGCCATCCTACGAGCAGTACTTC
>few|TRBV4-1|.|TRBJ1-2
CASSSPGGRSYGYTF
TGCGCCAGCAGTTCCCCGGGGGGACGTAGCTATGGCTACACCTTC
>.|TRBV23-1|.|TRBJ1-2
CASSRRAEGYTF
TGCGCCAGCAGTCGCAGGGCGGAAGGCTACACCTTC
>few|TRBV9|TRBD1|TRBJ1-6
CASSVGDRGGSPLHF
TGTGCCAGCAGCGTAGGGGACAGGGGTGGTTCACCCCTCCACTTT
>few|TRBV5-1|TRBD2|TRBJ2-1
CASSLEGLASLNEQFF
TGCGCCAGCAGCTTGGAAGGACTAGCGTCACTCAATGAGCAGTTCTTC
>.|TRBV7-9|TRBD1|TRBJ2-5
CASSPTRTGSQETQYF
TGTGCCAGCAGCCCGACACGGACAGGGTCCCAAGAGACCCAGTACTTC
>.|TRBV7-2|TRBD2|TRBJ2-7
CASSRLAVNYEQYF
TGTGCCAGCAGCCGACTAGCGGTGAACTACGAGCAGTACTTC
>.|TRBV11-3|.|TRBJ2-2
CASSLVGGSDTGELFF
TGTGCCAGCAGCTTAGTGGGTGGGAGCGACACCGGGGAGCTGTTTTTT
>few|TRBV5-1|TRBD1|TRBJ2-1
CASSSRTGNEQFF
TGCGCCAGCAGCTCTAGGACAGGCAATGAGCAGTTCTTC
>.|TRBV10-3|.|TRBJ2-3
CALSSGEDTQYF
TGTGCCCTTAGCAGCGGCGAAGATACGCAGTATTTT
>few|TRBV30|.|TRBJ1-3
CAWSVLGSGNTIYF
TGTGCCTGGAGTGTACTGGGGTCCGGAAACACCATATATTTT
>.|TRBV29-1|.|TRBJ2-5
CSLRGTEETQYF
TGCAGCCTCCGGGGGACAGAAGAGACCCAGTACTTC
>few|TRBV15|.|TRBJ2-3
CATSRALVQDTQYF
TGTGCCACCAGCAGAGCGCTCGTTCAAGATACGCAGTATTTT
>few|TRBV5-1|.|TRBJ1-3
CASSLQPLGNTIYF
TGCGCCAGCAGCTTACAGCCGTTGGGAAACACCATATATTTT
>once|TRBV6-6|TRBD1|TRBJ1-5
CASTKSGTGVGQPQHF
TGTGCCAGCACCAAGTCAGGGACAGGGGTAGGTCAGCCCCAGCATTTT
>few|TRBV29-1|.|TRBJ2-3
CSARTGTDTQYF
TGCAGCGCCAGAACGGGGACAGATACGCAGTATTTT
>once|TRBV28|.|TRBJ1-6
CASSALTAPLHF
TGTGCCAGCAGTGCCCTTACTGCACCCCTCCACTTT
>.|TRBV29-1|.|TRBJ1-1
CSVVVRRMNTEAFF
TGCAGCGTTGTGGTCAGAAGGATGAACACTGAAGCTTTCTTT
>.|TRBV6-5|TRBD2|TRBJ2-7
CASSYSSGSLYEQYF
TGTGCCAGCAGTTACTCTAGCGGGAGTCTATACGAGCAGTACTTC
>few|TRBV6-1|TRBD2|TRBJ2-1
CASRVAGGYEQFF
TGTGCCAGCAGGGTTGCGGGGGGCTATGAGCAGTTCTTC
>few|TRBV5-1|.|TRBJ2-5
CASSLTTTGLETQYF
TGCGCCAGCAGCTTAACTACAACAGGGCTGGAGACCCAGTACTTC